These 14 T cell receptor beta chains came from one sample sequenced in a study of T cells expressing NK-cell markers. No DNA is given; TCRdb re-called the 5' RACE reads and lists each CDR3 protein once. The table for this sample gives some 450,000 distinct CDR3 sequences. Sequenced sample: blood T cells: a sorted CD56 or NKG2C T cell subset, CD4+ or CD8+ T cells, or bulk PBMC T cells (not recorded which). Every receptor here comes from a woman aged 18 to 75 in good health.

The rearrangement links TRBV5-1 to TRBJ2-2. The CDR3 covers 15 residues. Germline CDR1 SGHRS, CDR2 YFSETQ. The CDR3 sequence: CASSLPTQNTGELFF.

The rearrangement joins TRBV29-1 to TRBJ1-1; TCRdb returns TRBD1, unconfirmable since there is no DNA. The CDR3 totals 12 residues. Germline assignment: CDR1 SQVTM and CDR2 ANQGSEA. CDR3 sequence reads: CSGGTGGTEAFF.

Here the CDR3 reads CASSYSSSLKRDTQYF. This chain joins TRBV6-2 or TRBV6-3 and TRBJ2-3. The CDR3 has 16 amino acids. CDR1 is MNHEY, CDR2 SVGEGT, per germline.

The rearrangement uses TRBV7-4 and TRBJ2-1; TCRdb lists TRBD1, though no DNA is available to test this call. Germline V gene data show CDR1 as SGHVT and CDR2 as SQSDAQ. The CDR3 has 16 residues. The chain's CDR3 is CASSPGTGVKYNEQFF.

V and J are TRBV7-2 and TRBJ2-2; the D call from TCRdb, TRBD1, cannot be confirmed without DNA. Per germline, CDR1 SGHTA and CDR2 FQGNSA. The CDR3 contains 14 residues. The CDR3: CASSLVPGTGELFF.

The V gene is TRBV12-3 or TRBV12-4, the J gene TRBJ1-3; TCRdb returns TRBD1, unconfirmable since there is no DNA. The CDR3 has 13 residues. The CDR3 protein is CASRSEQGNTIYF.

The chain combines TRBV4-3 with TRBJ2-5; TCRdb selects TRBD1, and the lack of DNA leaves this call unchecked. Per the germline V gene, CDR1 is LGHNA and CDR2 is YSLEER. This CDR3 comprises 15 residues. The CDR3 region is CASSQERGVQETQYF.

The gene calls are TRBV12-3 or TRBV12-4 and TRBJ1-4; lacking DNA, the TRBD1 call made by TCRdb goes unchecked. CDR3 size: 15 residues. CDR3 in amino acids: CASSPQGQGGEKLFF.

The CDR3 reads CASTNNRGEKLFF. The genes are TRBV3-1 and TRBJ1-4. The length of the CDR3 is 13 residues. Germline V gene sequence: CDR1 LGHDT, CDR2 YNNKEL (reference sequence).

The chain links TRBV20-1 to TRBJ2-3; the D call of TRBD1 rests on TCRdb alone, since no DNA is present to check it. Looked up from germline, CDR1 is DFQATT and CDR2 is SNEGSKA (reference sequence). CDR3 length: 14 residues. The CDR3 spells CSARVPGFTDTQYF.

V and J are TRBV18 and TRBJ2-3. The CDR3 has 13 amino acids. Germline V gives CDR1 KGHSH, CDR2 LQKENI. The CDR3 here is CASSPYQADTQYF.

The chain carries TRBV7-2 and TRBJ1-2. Germline CDR1 reads SGHTA; CDR2 reads FQGNSA. The CDR3 has 13 amino acids. The CDR3 sequence is CASSLVLGGGYTF.

The V gene is TRBV25-1, the J gene TRBJ2-2. The germline V gene encodes CDR1 MGHDK and CDR2 SYGVNS. CDR3 length: 13 amino acids. CDR3 amino acids: CASSDRQAGELFF.

The chain is built from TRBV6-1 and TRBJ2-1; the D call of TRBD1 rests on TCRdb alone, since no DNA is present to check it. Germline loops: CDR1 MNHNS, CDR2 SASEGT. This CDR3 is 17 amino acids long. CDR3 sequence: CASSPGAGLLGSNEQFF.